Presented here are 4 T cell receptor beta chains from one specimen sequenced in a study of human versus mouse CDR3 diversity and MHC coevolution. Here immunoSEQ multiplex PCR was the method, and the copy in TCRdb shows in-frame clones only, minus some. Found here are 60,000 or so clones, 90% to 95% of them singletons; the top ten hold under 20%. Sample: naive CD4+ T cells from blood. As to subset: CD45RO-negative CD62L-positive naive CD4 T cells. These receptors were obtained from a person aged 55-75 years in good health.

V is TRBV12-5 and J is TRBJ2-6, with 9 bases fitting TRBD1. CDR3 length: 15 amino acids. The V and J ends lost 6 bases and 0 bases, in that order; junction bases with no gene match: 0. Germline-derived CDR1 and CDR2 are LGHNT and FRNRAP. The CDR3 DNA is TGTGCTAGTGGGACAGGGGGCTCTGGGGCCAACGTCCTGACTTTC. Translated, it gives CASGTGGSGANVLTF.

This clone was seen only once. This chain connects TRBV6-1 to TRBJ2-1, with 12 bases identical to TRBD2. Trimming removed 4 bases from V and 0 bases from J; junction bases left unmatched: 7. This CDR3 has 18 amino acids. Per the germline V gene, CDR1 is MNHNS and CDR2 is SASEGT. CDR3 in amino acids: CASSGTSGMPNSYNEQFF. The CDR3 coding sequence is TGTGCCAGCAGTGGGACTAGCGGGATGCCGAACTCCTACAATGAGCAGTTCTTC.

The chain is built from TRBV2 and TRBJ2-5, with D hard to call. This CDR3 has 14 amino acids. Germline values: CDR1 SNHLY, CDR2 FYNNEI. V was trimmed by 4 bases and J by 1 base, leaving 10 bases between them. CDR3 amino acids: CASSVSRGQETQYF. Written as DNA, the CDR3 is TGTGCCAGCAGTGTTAGCAGAGGCCAAGAGACCCAGTACTTC.

The gene calls are TRBV9 and TRBJ1-3; D is unresolved. The germline V gene has CDR1 SGDLS and CDR2 YYNGEE. The CDR3 extends over 17 amino acids. Trimming pared 4 bases from V and 0 bases from J, leaving 17 bases between. The CDR3 sequence is CASSLGGGQSSGNTIYF. The CDR3 coding sequence is TGTGCCAGCAGCCTAGGCGGCGGGCAGTCCTCTGGAAACACCATATATTTT.